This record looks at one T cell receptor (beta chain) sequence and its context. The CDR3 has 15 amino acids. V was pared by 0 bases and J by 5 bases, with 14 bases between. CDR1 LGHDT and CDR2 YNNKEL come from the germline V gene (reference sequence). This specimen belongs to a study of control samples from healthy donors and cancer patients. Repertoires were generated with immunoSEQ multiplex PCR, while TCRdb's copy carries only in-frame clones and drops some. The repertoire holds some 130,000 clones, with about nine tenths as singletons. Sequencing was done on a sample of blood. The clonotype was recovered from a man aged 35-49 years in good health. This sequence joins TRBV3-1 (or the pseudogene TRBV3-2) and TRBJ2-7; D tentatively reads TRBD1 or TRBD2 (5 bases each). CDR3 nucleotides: TGTGCCAGCAGCCAAGAAATCGGGGCAGCCGACGAGCAGTACTTC. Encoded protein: CASSQEIGAADEQYF.